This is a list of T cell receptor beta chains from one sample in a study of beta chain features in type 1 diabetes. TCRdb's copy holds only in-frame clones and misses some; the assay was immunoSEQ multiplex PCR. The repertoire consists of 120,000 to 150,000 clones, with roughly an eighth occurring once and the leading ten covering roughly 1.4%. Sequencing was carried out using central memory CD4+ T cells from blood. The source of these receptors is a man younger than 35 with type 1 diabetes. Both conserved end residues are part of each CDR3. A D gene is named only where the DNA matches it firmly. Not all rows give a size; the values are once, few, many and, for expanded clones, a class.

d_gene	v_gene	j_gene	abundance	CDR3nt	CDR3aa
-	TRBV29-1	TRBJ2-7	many	TGCAGCGTTGAAGCGCAACGTGACGGGGAGCAGTACTTC	CSVEAQRDGEQYF
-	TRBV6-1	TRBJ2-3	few	TGTGCCAGCAACCGGACAGATACGCAGTATTTT	CASNRTDTQYF
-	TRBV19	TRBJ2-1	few	TGTGCCACCAACCCCACTCAGAGCTCCTACAATGAGCAGTTCTTC	CATNPTQSSYNEQFF
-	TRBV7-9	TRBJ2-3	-	TGTGCCAGCAGCCTCGGGACGTCGGGGGATACGCAGTATTTT	CASSLGTSGDTQYF
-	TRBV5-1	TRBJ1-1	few	TGCGCCAGCAGCTTGGTACAAGACACTGAAGCTTTCTTT	CASSLVQDTEAFF
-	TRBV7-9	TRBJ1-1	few	TGTGCCAGCAACCGGAACGCTAATGAAGCTTTCTTT	CASNRNANEAFF
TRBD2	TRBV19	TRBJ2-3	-	TGTGCCAGTAGCCCCATGGGGACTAGCGGGGTTGATACGCAGTATTTT	CASSPMGTSGVDTQYF
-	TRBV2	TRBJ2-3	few	TGTGCCAGCAGTGAGGGTAGCGGTAGCACAGATACGCAGTATTTT	CASSEGSGSTDTQYF
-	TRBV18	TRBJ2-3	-	TGTGCCAGCTCACCAGGGATTGGCACAGATACGCAGTATTTT	CASSPGIGTDTQYF
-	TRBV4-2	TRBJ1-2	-	TGTGCCAGCAGCCAAGCCCTAGGAGAAGCTAACTATGGCTACACCTTC	CASSQALGEANYGYTF
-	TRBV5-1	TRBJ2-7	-	TGCGCCAGCAGCGTCCGGGACGCCAACGAGCAGTACTTC	CASSVRDANEQYF
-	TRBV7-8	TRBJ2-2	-	TGTGCCAGCAGCTTCAGGTGGAATGCGAACACCGGGGAGCTGTTTTTT	CASSFRWNANTGELFF
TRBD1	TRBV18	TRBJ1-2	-	TGTGCCAGCTCACCAGGGATGACAGGGAATGGCTACACCTTC	CASSPGMTGNGYTF
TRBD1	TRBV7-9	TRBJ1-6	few	TGTGCCAGCAGCTTAGCCCCGGGACAGGGGGATTCACCCCTCCACTTT	CASSLAPGQGDSPLHF
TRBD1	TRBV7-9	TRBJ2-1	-	TGTGCCAGCAGCCAGGGACAGGGGGGCGATGAGCAGTTCTTC	CASSQGQGGDEQFF
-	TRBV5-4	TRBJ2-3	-	TGTGCCAGCAGCTTGCCACTAGGGGCAGATACGCAGTATTTT	CASSLPLGADTQYF
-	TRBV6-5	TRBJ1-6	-	TGTGCCAGCAGTTACTCTTATGGTGCGGCTAATTCACCCCTCCACTTT	CASSYSYGAANSPLHF
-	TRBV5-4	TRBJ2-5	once	TGTGCCAGCAGCGTGGGAGAACTAGAGACCCAGTACTTC	CASSVGELETQYF
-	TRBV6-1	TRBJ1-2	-	TGTGCCAGCAGTGCTGGACAGTTTTCGGGAGGCTACACCTTC	CASSAGQFSGGYTF
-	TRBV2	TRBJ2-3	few	TGTGCCAGCAGTCGACAGACTAGCACAGATACGCAGTATTTT	CASSRQTSTDTQYF
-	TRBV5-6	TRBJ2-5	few	TGTGCCAGCAGCTTGGATACGGGCCGGAAGACCCAGTACTTC	CASSLDTGRKTQYF
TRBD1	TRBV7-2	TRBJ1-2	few	TGTGCCAGCAGCCCACAGGGGGCATATGGCTACACCTTC	CASSPQGAYGYTF
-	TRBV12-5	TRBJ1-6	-	TGTGCTAGTGGTTTGATTATGGCGGGGAATTCACCCCTCCACTTT	CASGLIMAGNSPLHF
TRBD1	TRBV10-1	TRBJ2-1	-	TGCGCCAGCAGCCCCGGGACAGGAGATCAAAATGAGCAGTTCTTC	CASSPGTGDQNEQFF
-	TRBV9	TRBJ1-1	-	TGTGCCAGCAGCCCCCGGACGGAAGTAAAGGAAGCTTTCTTT	CASSPRTEVKEAFF
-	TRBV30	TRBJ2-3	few	TGTGCCTGCACACCCGGAGGGGATACGCAGTATTTT	CACTPGGDTQYF
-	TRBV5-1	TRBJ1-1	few	TGCGCCAGCAGCTTCGGGGTCACCCCTGAAGCTTTCTTT	CASSFGVTPEAFF
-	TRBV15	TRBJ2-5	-	TGTGCCACCAGCAGAGTAGAGCAGACCCAGTACTTC	CATSRVEQTQYF
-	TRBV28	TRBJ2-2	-	TGTGCCAGCAGTCCCCCCGGGGGAGCCGACACCGGGGAGCTGTTTTTT	CASSPPGGADTGELFF